A single sample is the source of the 24 T cell receptor beta chains below, sequenced in a study of blood T cell repertoires in COVID-19 (dated by TCRdb to the early 2020s). Library construction relied on the immunoSEQ multiplex PCR assay. The table comes from immuneACCESS by way of TCRdb, which keeps in-frame sequences with V and J called. Part of the clones is missing from these tables; in studies checked, under half for an unresolved V gene and the rest for unknown reasons. Within this sample are some 410,000 clones, with roughly 90% of them counted one time only. The ten largest clones add up to around 0.95% of the sample. Sequencing was performed on PBMCs or T cells enriched from blood (not recorded which). These receptors were taken from a woman between 25 and 40 years old with acute COVID-19.

J is TRBJ2-5 and V is TRBV21-1; TRBD1, the table's D call, lacks a check against the DNA. TRBV21-1 is described as a pseudogene. CDR3 length equals 17 residues. The CDR3 spells CASSSLGGGQGEETQYF. In DNA, the CDR3 is TGTGCCAGCAGCTCCCTTGGTGGAGGACAGGGAGAGGAGACCCAGTACTTC.

V is TRBV24-1 and J is TRBJ2-1, with 7 bases aligning to TRBD1. V was clipped by 4 bases and J by 6 bases; unmatched bases: 2. This CDR3 is built from 13 residues. CDR1 is KGHDR and CDR2 is SFDVKD in the germline V gene. This CDR3 is CATSEGTANEQFF. In DNA, the CDR3 is TGTGCCACCAGTGAGGGGACAGCCAATGAGCAGTTCTTC.

The V call is TRBV5-1, the J call TRBJ1-3, with TRBD1 as a possible D gene (6 bases). CDR1 SGHRS and CDR2 YFSETQ come from the germline V gene. The CDR3 totals 21 residues. The V and J ends lost 4 bases and 0 bases respectively, with 29 bases between them. The DNA for the CDR3 is TGCGCCAGCAGCGCTGACCCCCGTGGGGGCAAGTTTGTTTTCTCTGGAAACACCATATATTTT. It yields the protein CASSADPRGGKFVFSGNTIYF. Variable domain in full (rest from reference TRBV5-1 and TRBJ1-3): KAGVTQTPRYLIKTRGQQVTLSCSPISGHRSVSWYQQTPGQGLQFLFEYFSETQRNKGNFPGRFSGRQFSNSRSEMNVSTLELGDSALYLCASSADPRGGKFVFSGNTIYFGEGSWLTVV.

This clone occurred a few times. Within the sample, other DNA sequences also encode this same CDR3. V gene TRBV19 combines with J gene TRBJ1-6; a possible D gene is TRBD1 (5 bases). Deletions cut 3 bases from V and 10 bases from J, with 10 bases between. The CDR3 contains 13 residues. Germline CDR1 is LNHDA and CDR2 is SQIVND (reference sequence). The CDR3, as DNA: TGTGCCAGTAGTATCCAGGGCGGATCACCCCTCCACTTT. Its protein is CASSIQGGSPLHF.

The CDR3 here is CASSITGGWGEKLFF. In nucleotides, the CDR3 is TGTGCCAGCAGTATAACAGGGGGTTGGGGGGAAAAACTGTTTTTT. The chain joins TRBV27 to TRBJ1-4; 8 bases match TRBD1. This CDR3 contains 15 residues. CDR1 is MNHEY, CDR2 SMNVEV, per germline (reference sequence). V shed 5 bases and J 8 bases; nucleotides not matched to a gene: 10. Looking up the rest from reference TRBV27 and TRBJ1-4 gives the full variable domain: EAQVTQNPRYLITVTGKKLTVTCSQNMNHEYMSWYRQDPGLGLRQIYYSMNVEVTDKGDVPEGYKVSRKEKRNFPLILESPSPNQTSLYFCASSITGGWGEKLFFGSGTQLSVL.

The chain combines TRBV29-1 with TRBJ2-7; TRBD2 agrees at 7 bases. Trimming removed 6 bases from V and 0 bases from J; junction bases left unmatched: 8. CDR1 SQVTM and CDR2 ANQGSEA come from the germline V gene. The CDR3 contains 14 residues. CDR3 bases: TGCAGCGTCTCCGGGGAGGGGAGCTCCTACGAGCAGTACTTC. Protein sequence: CSVSGEGSSYEQYF.

In this sample, this clone turned up a few times. The sample contains more than one DNA sequence encoding this CDR3. The gene calls are TRBV24-1 and TRBJ1-2, with D hard to call. The CDR3 totals 14 residues. Trimming pared 1 base from V and 2 bases from J, leaving 7 bases between. Germline V lookup: CDR1 KGHDR, CDR2 SFDVKD. CDR3: CATSDFGRNYGYTF. The CDR3 DNA sequence: TGTGCCACCAGTGATTTTGGCAGAAACTATGGCTACACCTTC.

This clone was counted a single time. The chain links TRBV15 to TRBJ1-6; perhaps TRBD1 as D (6 bases). This CDR3 has 15 amino acids. V was pared by 5 bases and J by 7 bases, with 15 bases between. In germline, CDR1 is LNHNV, CDR2 YYDKDF (reference sequence). CDR3 in amino acids: CATSPRDTRNSPLHF. Here the CDR3 DNA reads TGTGCCACCAGCCCACGGGACACCCGAAATTCACCCCTCCACTTT.

For the CDR3, the DNA is TGTGCCAGCAGTTTATTTCCGGTCTATGGCTACACCTTC. Translated, it gives CASSLFPVYGYTF. V and J are TRBV12-3 or TRBV12-4 and TRBJ1-2; no clear D gene. The CDR3 consists of 13 residues. V was pared by 2 bases and J by 4 bases, with 8 bases between.

The chain employs TRBV2 and TRBJ2-2, with 9 bases aligning to TRBD1. Germline V gene data show CDR1 as SNHLY and CDR2 as FYNNEI. V gave up 8 bases and J gave up 3 bases; unmatched junction bases: 4. CDR3 length: 14 amino acids. CDR3 sequence reads: CASRGTGYTGELFF. In nucleotides, the CDR3 is TGTGCCAGCCGCGGGACAGGGTACACCGGGGAGCTGTTTTTT. Drawing the rest from reference TRBV2 and TRBJ2-2, the complete variable domain is EPEVTQTPSHQVTQMGQEVILRCVPISNHLYFYWYRQILGQKVEFLVSFYNNEISEKSEIFDDQFSVERPDGSNFTLKIRSTKLEDSAMYFCASRGTGYTGELFFGEGSRLTVL.

The rearrangement links TRBV6-6 to TRBJ1-5; perhaps TRBD1 as D (5 bases). The germline V gene has CDR1 MNHNY and CDR2 SVGAGI (reference sequence). V was shortened by 5 bases and J by 0 bases, with 11 bases between the two germline ends. The CDR3 runs 15 residues. CDR3 sequence: CASSQTVYSNQPQHF. CDR3 sequence (DNA): TGTGCCAGCAGTCAGACAGTCTATAGCAATCAGCCCCAGCATTTT.

This clone was observed once. This chain joins TRBV19 and TRBJ2-7, with 8 bases aligning to TRBD1. The junction had 7 bases not matched to a gene; V was cut back by 4 bases and J by 5 bases. Germline V CDR1 and CDR2: LNHDA, SQIVND (reference sequence). CDR3 length equals 14 residues. CDR3 DNA sequence: TGTGCCAGTAGTACCCGACAGGGGAAACACGAGCAGTACTTC. It translates to CASSTRQGKHEQYF.

V is TRBV7-9 and J is TRBJ1-2; no reliable D call. CDR3 length: 13 residues. Germline values: CDR1 SEHNR, CDR2 FQNEAQ (reference sequence). Trimming shortened V by 5 bases and J by 4 bases, and 11 bases separated the two germline ends. The CDR3: CASSLTDTYGYTF. The DNA of the CDR3 is TGTGCCAGCAGCCTAACAGATACCTATGGCTACACCTTC. Full variable domain (remainder filled in from reference TRBV7-9 and TRBJ1-2): DTGVSQNPRHKITKRGQNVTFRCDPISEHNRLYWYRQTLGQGPEFLTYFQNEAQLEKSRLLSDRFSAERPKGSFSTLEIQRTEQGDSAMYLCASSLTDTYGYTFGSGTRLTVV.

The chain combines TRBV7-3 with TRBJ2-2; D call uncertain. CDR1 is SGHTA, CDR2 FQGTGA, per germline. The ends were cut back, 0 bases at V and 5 bases at J, with 4 bases in the middle. There are 13 residues in the CDR3. The CDR3 sequence: CASSLTQTGELFF. CDR3 sequence (DNA): TGTGCCAGCAGCTTAACCCAGACCGGGGAGCTGTTTTTT.

This clone was recorded only once. The chain employs TRBV4-3 and TRBJ2-7; TRBD1 matches at 9 bases. The CDR3 contains 15 residues. The V segment lost 0 bases and the J segment 6 bases; nucleotides outside the gene matches: 6. Germline CDR1 is LGHNA and CDR2 is YSLEER. This CDR3 reads CASSQEAGTGFEQYF. CDR3 nucleotide sequence: TGCGCCAGCAGCCAAGAGGCCGGGACAGGGTTCGAGCAGTACTTC.

The rearrangement links TRBV3-1 (or the pseudogene TRBV3-2) to TRBJ1-4; no reliable D call. V was pared by 0 bases and J by 7 bases, with 12 bases between. This CDR3 has 15 residues. Germline CDR1 and CDR2: LGHDT and YNNKEL (reference sequence). CDR3 coding DNA: TGTGCCAGCAGCCAAGATACGACGAGGGTTGAAAAACTGTTTTTT. It codes for CASSQDTTRVEKLFF.

This chain connects TRBV6-5 to TRBJ1-2; unclear D gene. With 0 bases removed from V and 8 bases from J, the gap between germline ends came to 13 bases. The CDR3 has 14 residues. The germline V gene encodes CDR1 MNHEY and CDR2 SVGAGI. CDR3 in DNA: TGTGCCAGCAGTTACTCGAGCGAGAAGACGGGCTACACCTTC. Encoded protein: CASSYSSEKTGYTF.

The rearrangement joins TRBV19 to TRBJ1-5; tentatively, D is TRBD1 (5 bases). V was clipped by 1 base and J by 9 bases, with 13 bases between them. The CDR3 extends over 14 amino acids. Looked up from germline, CDR1 is LNHDA and CDR2 is SQIVND (reference sequence). In DNA, the CDR3 is TGTGCCAGTAGTATAGTTGAGGGACTATCGCCCCAGCATTTT. Translated: CASSIVEGLSPQHF.

This chain connects TRBV5-6 to TRBJ2-7; tentatively, D is TRBD2 (5 bases). Trimming stripped 4 bases from V and 1 base from J, with 9 bases between. CDR3 length: 13 residues. Looked up from germline, CDR1 is SGHDT and CDR2 is YYEEEE. The CDR3 region is CASSRRGSYEQYF. The CDR3 DNA sequence: TGTGCCAGCAGCCGCCGGGGTTCCTACGAGCAGTACTTC.

The chain has TRBV3-1 (or the pseudogene TRBV3-2) and TRBJ2-1; TRBD2 matches at 8 bases. Germline assignment: CDR1 LGHDT and CDR2 YNNKEL (reference sequence). V gave up 0 bases and J gave up 4 bases; unmatched junction bases: 8. The CDR3 extends over 17 amino acids. CDR3 amino acids: CASSQDLSGGSYNEQFF. The CDR3 DNA sequence: TGTGCCAGCAGCCAAGATTTGAGCGGGGGAAGTTACAATGAGCAGTTCTTC.

This clone was detected only a few times. As DNA, the CDR3 is TGCGCCAGCGGTACGGGACAGGGGAATTCACCCCTCCACTTT. Its protein product is CASGTGQGNSPLHF. The chain combines TRBV5-1 with TRBJ1-6, with 10 bases that match TRBD1. The CDR3 is 14 residues long. Germline lookup yields CDR1 SGHRS and CDR2 YFSETQ. V was clipped by 7 bases and J by 7 bases; unmatched bases: 5.

This clone was seen once. The chain is built from TRBV30 and TRBJ2-1; 7 bases fit TRBD2. The CDR3 is 12 amino acids. Germline loops: CDR1 GTSNPN, CDR2 SVGIG (reference sequence). With 1 base clipped from V and 7 bases from J, the junction kept 1 base outside the gene matches. The CDR3 DNA reads as TGTGCCTGGAGTGGGCGGGGGAATGAGCAGTTCTTC. It encodes CAWSGRGNEQFF.

The rearrangement links TRBV11-2 to TRBJ1-1; no definite D call. This CDR3 is 13 amino acids long. Germline assignment: CDR1 SGHAT and CDR2 FQNNGV. V was pared by 6 bases and J by 7 bases, with 15 bases between. CDR3 bases: TGTGCCAGCAGATTGGACTTAAGGAGTGAAGCTTTCTTT. Encoded protein: CASRLDLRSEAFF.

CDR3 amino acids: CSVTSGGHYNEQFF. CDR3 nucleotides: TGCAGCGTTACTAGCGGGGGCCACTACAATGAGCAGTTCTTC. This chain links TRBV29-1 with TRBJ2-1; 11 bases match TRBD2. There are 14 residues in the CDR3. V lost 5 bases and J lost 3; bases outside the gene matches: 3. CDR1 SQVTM and CDR2 ANQGSEA come from the germline V gene.